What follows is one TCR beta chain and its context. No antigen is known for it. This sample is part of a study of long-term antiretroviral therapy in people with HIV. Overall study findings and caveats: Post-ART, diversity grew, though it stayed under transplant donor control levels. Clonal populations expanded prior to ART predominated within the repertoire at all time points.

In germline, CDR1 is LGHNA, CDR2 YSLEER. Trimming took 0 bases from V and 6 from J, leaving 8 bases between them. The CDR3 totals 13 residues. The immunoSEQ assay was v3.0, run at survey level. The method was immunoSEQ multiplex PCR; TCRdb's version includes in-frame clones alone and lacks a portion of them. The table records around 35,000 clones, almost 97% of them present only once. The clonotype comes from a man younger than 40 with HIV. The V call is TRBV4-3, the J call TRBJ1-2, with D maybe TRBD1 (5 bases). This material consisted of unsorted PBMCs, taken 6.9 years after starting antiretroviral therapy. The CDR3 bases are TGCGCCAGCAGCCAAGATAGAGGGGATGGCTACACCTTC. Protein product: CASSQDRGDGYTF.